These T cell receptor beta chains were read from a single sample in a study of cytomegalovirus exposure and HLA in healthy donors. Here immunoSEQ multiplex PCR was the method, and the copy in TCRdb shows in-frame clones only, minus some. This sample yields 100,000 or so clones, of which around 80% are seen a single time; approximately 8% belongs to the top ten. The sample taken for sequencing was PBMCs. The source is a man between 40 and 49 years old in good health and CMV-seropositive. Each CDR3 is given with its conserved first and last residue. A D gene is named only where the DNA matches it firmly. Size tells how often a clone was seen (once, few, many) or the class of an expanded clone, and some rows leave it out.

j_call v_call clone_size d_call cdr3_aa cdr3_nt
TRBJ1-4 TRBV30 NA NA CAWSGGGEEEKLFF TGTGCCTGGAGTGGAGGGGGGGAGGAGGAAAAACTGTTTTTT
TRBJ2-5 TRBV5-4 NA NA CVSSLARETQYF TGTGTCAGCAGCTTGGCTCGAGAGACCCAGTACTTC
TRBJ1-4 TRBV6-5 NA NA CASSPRREGEKLFF TGTGCCAGCAGTCCTAGGCGTGAGGGTGAAAAACTGTTTTTT
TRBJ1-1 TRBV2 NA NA CASRGLETEAFF TGTGCCAGCAGGGGACTAGAGACTGAAGCTTTCTTT
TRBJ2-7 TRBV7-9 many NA CASSGEEGPYEQYF TGTGCCAGCAGCGGGGAGGAGGGGCCCTACGAGCAGTACTTC
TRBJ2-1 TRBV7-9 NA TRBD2 CASSPGLAFNEQFF TGTGCCAGCAGCCCAGGACTAGCGTTCAATGAGCAGTTCTTC
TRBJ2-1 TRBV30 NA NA CAWSLASAAHEQFF TGTGCCTGGAGTTTGGCTAGCGCTGCCCATGAGCAGTTCTTC
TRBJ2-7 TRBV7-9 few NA CASSLRLEGGTGEQYF TGTGCCAGCAGCCTCCGACTAGAGGGGGGGACGGGGGAGCAGTACTTC
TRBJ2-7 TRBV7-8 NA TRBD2 CASSFPRNSGGNFEQYF TGTGCCAGCAGCTTCCCCCGCAATAGCGGGGGGAATTTCGAGCAGTACTTC
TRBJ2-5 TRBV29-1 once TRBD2 CSVEMGGFIQETQYF TGCAGCGTTGAAATGGGGGGGTTCATACAAGAGACCCAGTACTTC
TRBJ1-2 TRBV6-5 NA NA CASSTTGPYGYTF TGTGCCAGCAGTACAACAGGGCCCTATGGCTACACCTTC
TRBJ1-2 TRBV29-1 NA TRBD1 CSVVQGARGYTF TGCAGCGTTGTACAGGGGGCGCGTGGCTACACCTTC
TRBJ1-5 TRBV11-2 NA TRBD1 CASSQGDNQPQHF TGTGCCAGCAGCCAGGGGGACAATCAGCCCCAGCATTTT
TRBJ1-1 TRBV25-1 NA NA CASSEQGKTEAFF TGTGCCAGCAGTGAACAGGGAAAAACTGAAGCTTTCTTT
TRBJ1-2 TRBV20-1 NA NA CSARQGYGYTF TGCAGTGCGCGTCAGGGGTATGGCTACACCTTC
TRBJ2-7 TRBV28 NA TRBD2 CASSFIRTSGRAHWYF TGTGCCAGCAGTTTTATCCGAACTAGCGGGAGGGCCCATTGGTACTTC
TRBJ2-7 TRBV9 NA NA CASSVDGTGLEEQYF TGTGCCAGCAGCGTAGATGGGACTGGTCTGGAGGAGCAGTACTTC
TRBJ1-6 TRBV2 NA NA CASSEVWAGNNSPLHF TGTGCCAGCAGTGAGGTATGGGCAGGGAATAATTCACCCCTCCACTTT
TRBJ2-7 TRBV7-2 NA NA CASSLGQVWDEQYF TGTGCCAGCAGCTTAGGACAGGTGTGGGACGAGCAGTACTTC
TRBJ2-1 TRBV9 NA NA CASSSERSSYNEQFF TGTGCCAGCAGCTCGGAGCGGAGCTCCTACAATGAGCAGTTCTTC
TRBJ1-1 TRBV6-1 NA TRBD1 CASSYDRVNTEAFF TGTGCCAGCAGTTATGACAGGGTGAACACTGAAGCTTTCTTT
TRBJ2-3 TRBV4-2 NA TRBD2 CASSPNSLTSGRWGLRTDTQYF TGTGCCAGCAGCCCGAACTCCCTTACTAGCGGGAGATGGGGTCTACGCACAGATACGCAGTATTTT
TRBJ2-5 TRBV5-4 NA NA CASSLKKKNAETQYF TGTGCCAGCAGCTTGAAGAAGAAGAACGCGGAGACCCAGTACTTC
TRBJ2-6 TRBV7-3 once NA CASSLSRPGANGLTF TGTGCCAGCAGCTTATCCAGGCCTGGGGCCAACGGCCTGACTTTC
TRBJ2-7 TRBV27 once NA CASRPDYLGGVSYEQYF TGTGCCAGCAGACCCGATTACTTGGGCGGGGTCTCCTACGAGCAGTACTTC
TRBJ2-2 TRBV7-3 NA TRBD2 CASSLVGGAIGELFF TGTGCCAGCAGCTTGGTCGGGGGGGCTATCGGGGAGCTGTTTTTT
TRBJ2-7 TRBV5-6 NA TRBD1 CASSSGTGKYEQYF TGTGCCAGCAGCTCCGGGACAGGGAAATACGAGCAGTACTTC
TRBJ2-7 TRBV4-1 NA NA CASSQGDWGFSEQYF TGCGCCAGCAGCCAGGGCGACTGGGGCTTCAGCGAGCAGTACTTC
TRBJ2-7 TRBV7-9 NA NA CASSGNSNPGEQYF TGTGCCAGCAGCGGTAATTCTAACCCGGGAGAGCAGTACTTC
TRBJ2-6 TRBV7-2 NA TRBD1 CASSFSGGSGANGLTF TGTGCCAGCAGCTTCTCAGGGGGCTCTGGGGCCAACGGCCTGACTTTC
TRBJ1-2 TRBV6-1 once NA CASSWGVSGNYGYTF TGTGCCAGCAGTTGGGGCGTTTCAGGAAACTATGGCTACACCTTC
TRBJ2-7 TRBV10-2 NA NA CASRGLIYEQYF TGCGCCAGCAGAGGACTAATCTACGAGCAGTACTTC
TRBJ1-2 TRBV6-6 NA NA CASSKLDGVGYTF TGTGCCAGCAGCAAACTGGACGGGGTAGGCTACACCTTC
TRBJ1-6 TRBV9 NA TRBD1 CASSDTGGNSPLHF TGTGCCAGCAGCGATACAGGGGGGAATTCACCCCTCCACTTT
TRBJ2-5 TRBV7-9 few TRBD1 CASSLGGQGVQETQYF TGTGCCAGCAGCTTAGGGGGACAGGGGGTTCAAGAGACCCAGTACTTC
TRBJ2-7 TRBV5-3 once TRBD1 CARRQGEPQDEQYF TGTGCCAGAAGACAGGGGGAGCCCCAAGACGAGCAGTACTTC
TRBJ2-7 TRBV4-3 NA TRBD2 CASSHNSGTAYEQYF TGCGCCAGCAGCCATAATAGCGGGACCGCCTACGAGCAGTACTTC
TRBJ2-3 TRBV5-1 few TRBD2 CASSLAPGPPGLAGVFGPDTQYF TGCGCCAGCAGCTTGGCGCCAGGGCCTCCGGGACTAGCGGGAGTTTTTGGGCCAGATACGCAGTATTTT
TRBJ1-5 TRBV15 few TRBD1 CATRPTGAWDQPQHF TGTGCCACCAGGCCTACAGGGGCCTGGGATCAGCCCCAGCATTTT
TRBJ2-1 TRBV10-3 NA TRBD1 CAISTGGGAYNEQFF TGTGCCATCAGTACAGGGGGTGGGGCCTACAATGAGCAGTTCTTC
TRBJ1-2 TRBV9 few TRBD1 CASSFRQGRGYTF TGTGCCAGCAGCTTCCGACAGGGTCGTGGCTACACCTTC
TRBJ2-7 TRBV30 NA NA CARARDEQYF TGTGCCAGGGCGAGGGACGAGCAGTACTTC
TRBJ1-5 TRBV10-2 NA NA CASRPGHYSNQPQHF TGCGCCAGCAGGCCGGGACACTATAGCAATCAGCCCCAGCATTTT
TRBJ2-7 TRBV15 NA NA CATSRDAARGYEQYF TGTGCCACCAGCAGAGATGCCGCTAGGGGCTACGAGCAGTACTTC
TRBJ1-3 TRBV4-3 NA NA CASSQDLGNTIYF TGCGCCAGCAGCCAAGATCTGGGAAACACCATATATTTT
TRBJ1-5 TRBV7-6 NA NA CASSTGFNQPQHF TGTGCCAGCAGCACAGGGTTCAATCAGCCCCAGCATTTT
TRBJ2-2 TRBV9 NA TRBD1 CASSQQGAQGALYTGELFF TGTGCCAGCAGTCAGCAGGGGGCGCAAGGGGCTTTATACACCGGGGAGCTGTTTTTT
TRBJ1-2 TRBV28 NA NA CASSRTDFYHNYGYTF TGTGCCAGCAGTCGGACGGACTTCTACCATAACTATGGCTACACCTTC
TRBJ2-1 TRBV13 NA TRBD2 CASSQAGTSGMSSYNEQFF TGTGCCAGCAGCCAAGCCGGGACTAGCGGTATGAGCTCCTACAATGAGCAGTTCTTC
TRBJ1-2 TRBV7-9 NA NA CASSHPVDYGYTF TGTGCCAGCAGCCACCCGGTGGACTATGGCTACACCTTC
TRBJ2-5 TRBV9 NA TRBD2 CASSATQGTSQETQYF TGTGCCAGCAGCGCAACCCAGGGGACTAGCCAAGAGACCCAGTACTTC
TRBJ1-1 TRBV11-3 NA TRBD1 CASSPWTGSGMNTEAFF TGTGCCAGCAGCCCGTGGACAGGCAGCGGTATGAACACTGAAGCTTTCTTT